The 4 T cell receptor beta chains presented below share a single source sample, sequenced in a study of T cell clonality in common variable immunodeficiency. Here immunoSEQ multiplex PCR was the method, and the copy in TCRdb shows in-frame clones only, minus some. The sample shows under 50,000 clones, none of them appearing just once. Sequenced: peripheral blood mononuclear cells. Every receptor here comes from a person aged 18 to 69 in good health.

Notes on this clone: The read finishes 3 residues shy of the CDR3 end, and the germline J gene is used to complete it. The rearrangement uses TRBV18 and TRBJ2-1, with 9 bases lining up with TRBD2. After removal of 6 bases from V and 6 bases from J, the junction contained 9 bases not matched to a gene. CDR1 is KGHSH and CDR2 is LQKENI in the germline V gene. The CDR3 length is 15 residues. Here the CDR3 reads CASSPGAGGSNEQFF. CDR3 DNA, as far as it was read: TGTGCCAGCTCGCCAGGCGCGGGGGGGAGCAATGAG.

This clone came up many times. The sequence runs out 3 residues before the end of the CDR3; the remainder is reconstructed from the germline J gene. This chain joins TRBV11-2 and TRBJ2-5; weak D call: TRBD2 (5 bases). V was pared by 7 bases and J by 2 bases, with 17 bases between. The length of the CDR3 is 15 residues. CDR1 is SGHAT, CDR2 FQNNGV, per germline. The CDR3 bases that were read are TGTGCCAGCACCGACTCGGGGTTCGGACAAGAGACC. As protein: CASTDSGFGQET. The whole CDR3 is CASTDSGFGQETQYF.

This clone occurred many times. The CDR3 extends 3 residues past the end of the read, so its final part is completed from the germline J gene. The chain has TRBV6-1 and TRBJ1-2, with TRBD1 matching over 9 bases. The CDR3 length is 16 residues. Germline CDR1 is MNHNS and CDR2 is SASEGT. Trimming removed 4 bases from V and 3 bases from J; junction bases left unmatched: 9. The CDR3 bases that were read are TGTGCCAGCAGTGGTATTACAGGGGGCGCCGACTATGGC. Its protein is CASSGITGGADYG. The whole CDR3 protein reads CASSGITGGADYGYTF.

This clone was counted a few times. Read data end 3 residues before the CDR3 end; the end is taken from the germline J gene. The chain recombines TRBV7-8 with TRBJ2-2, with 9 bases identical to TRBD1. This CDR3 has 15 amino acids. Germline assignment: CDR1 SGHVS and CDR2 FQNEAQ. CDR3 loop: CASTRRGTGHEKLFF. The CDR3 bases that were read are TGTGCCAGCACCCGAAGGGGGACAGGGCATGAAAAG. Filled out from reference TRBV7-8 and TRBJ2-2, the complete variable domain reads GAGVSQSPRYKVAKRGQDVALRCDPISGHVSLFWYQQALGQGPEFLTYFQNEAQLDKSGLPSDRFFAERPEGSVSTLKIQRTQQEDSAVYLCASTRRGTGHEKLFFGEGSRLTVL.